This T cell receptor (beta chain) was identified during a study of blood T cell repertoires in COVID-19. Turning to the study itself: COVID-19 samples, acute and convalescent, were from the United States, Italy and Spain.

Per the authors' pipeline: Nucleated cell counts were estimated from reference gene primer amplification. Method: immunoSEQ multiplex PCR; TCRdb's copy keeps in-frame clones and lacks some. Clone size and the V and J calls come from that table; the DNA yielded D and trimming. Among approximately 120,000 clones, roughly 72% were seen once, and the ten largest hold 6%. Germline lookup yields CDR1 MNHEY and CDR2 SVGAGI. V dropped 5 bases and J dropped 11; count of bases not matched to a gene: 11. The CDR3 loop spans 14 amino acids. Patients from Seattle were sampled longitudinally, starting during active infection.

This TCR was sampled from a man older than 75 with COVID-19, enrolled during active disease. This rearrangement joins TRBV6-5 to TRBJ2-1; TRBD1 matches 8 bases. Specimen: peripheral blood. The CDR3 DNA is TGTGCCAGCAGTCCTCCGGGACAGGACGCAAAGCAGTTCTTC. Encoded protein: CASSPPGQDAKQFF.